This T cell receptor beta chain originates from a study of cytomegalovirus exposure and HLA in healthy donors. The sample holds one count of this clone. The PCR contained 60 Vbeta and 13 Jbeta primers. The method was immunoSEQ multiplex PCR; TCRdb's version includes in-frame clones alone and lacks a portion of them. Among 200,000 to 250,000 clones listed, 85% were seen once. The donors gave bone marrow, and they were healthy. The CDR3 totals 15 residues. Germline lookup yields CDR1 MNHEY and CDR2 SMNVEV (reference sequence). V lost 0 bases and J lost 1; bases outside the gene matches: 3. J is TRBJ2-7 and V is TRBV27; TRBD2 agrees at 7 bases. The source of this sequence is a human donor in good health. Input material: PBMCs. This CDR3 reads CASSLSSGTSYEQYF. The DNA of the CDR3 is TGTGCCAGCAGTTTATCGAGCGGGACTTCCTACGAGCAGTACTTC.